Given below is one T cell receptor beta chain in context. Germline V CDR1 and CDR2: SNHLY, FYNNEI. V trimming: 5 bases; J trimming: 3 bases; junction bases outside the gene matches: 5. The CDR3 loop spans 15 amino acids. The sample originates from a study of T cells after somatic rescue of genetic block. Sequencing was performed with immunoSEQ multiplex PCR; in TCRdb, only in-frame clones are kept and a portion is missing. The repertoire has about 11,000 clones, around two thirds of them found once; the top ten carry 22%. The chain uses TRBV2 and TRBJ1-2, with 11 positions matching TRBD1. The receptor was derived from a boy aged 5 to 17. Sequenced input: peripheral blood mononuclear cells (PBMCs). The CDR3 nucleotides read TGTGCCAGCAGTTCCCTGGGACAGGGGGACTATGGCTACACCTTC. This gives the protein CASSSLGQGDYGYTF.